Below, 24 T cell receptor beta chains from the same sample are listed, as sequenced in a study of vaccination and CD4 T cells after COVID-19. These receptors have no known antigen. The treatment denotes: roughly ten-day PBMC culture with coronavirus spike peptide pools or control peptides (ViraFEST assay). The assay that was used to sequence DNA from cultured CD4+ T cells was the Oncomine TCR Beta short-read assay. MiXCR was run by TCRdb on the PCR reads, yielding one entry per CDR3 protein. The sample has about 24,000 distinct CDR3 sequences, roughly 64% seen once. Sequenced input: CD4+ T cells from blood, cultured in vitro. Receptor source: a human donor who had recovered from COVID-19.

The chain recombines TRBV28 with TRBJ2-3; D is tentatively TRBD1 or TRBD2 (7 bases each). Germline values: CDR1 MDHEN, CDR2 SYDVKM. The V end lost 5 bases, the J end lost 4 bases, and 16 bases lay between the germline ends. The CDR3 sequence is 15 residues long. CDR3 sequence (DNA): TGTGCCAGCAGTCCGAAACAGGGGAGGGCAGATACGCAGTATTTT. Its protein product is CASSPKQGRADTQYF.

This chain links TRBV14 with TRBJ1-2; D remains ambiguous. The CDR3 runs to 13 residues. Per germline, CDR1 SGHDN and CDR2 FVKESK. Trimming removed 3 bases at V and 7 bases at J, with 12 bases between. The DNA for the CDR3 is TGTGCCAGCAGCCAGCAATTCCTCTCTGGCTACACCTTC. Translation gives CASSQQFLSGYTF.

This clonotype was picked up a small number of times. V gene TRBV7-2 combines with J gene TRBJ2-1, with a tentative D call TRBD2 (6 bases). Germline loops: CDR1 SGHTA, CDR2 FQGNSA. The CDR3 loop spans 18 amino acids. Trimming removed 2 bases at V and 1 base at J, with 18 bases between. This CDR3 is CASSLFGAGPRSYNEQFF. For the CDR3, the DNA is TGTGCCAGCAGCTTATTCGGGGCGGGACCTAGGTCCTACAATGAGCAGTTCTTC.

In its sample, this clonotype was seen a few times. The chain uses TRBV27 and TRBJ2-3, with unresolved D. The CDR3 totals 15 residues. The V gene lost 4 bases and the J gene lost 0 bases, with 11 bases spanning the gap. The germline V gene encodes CDR1 MNHEY and CDR2 SMNVEV (reference sequence). CDR3 in amino acids: CASSYKGLSTDTQYF. The CDR3 coding sequence is TGTGCCAGCAGTTACAAGGGTCTGAGCACAGATACGCAGTATTTT.

The CDR3 here is CSASAAGQTDTQYF. CDR3 in DNA: TGCAGTGCTAGCGCAGCGGGTCAAACAGATACGCAGTATTTT. This rearrangement joins TRBV20-1 to TRBJ2-3; D is possibly TRBD2 (6 bases). The CDR3 runs to 14 residues. The germline CDR1 and CDR2 sequences are DFQATT and SNEGSKA (reference sequence). V lost 3 bases to trimming and J lost 3 bases, with 13 bases between them.

The rearrangement joins TRBV20-1 to TRBJ2-3; the D gene could be TRBD1 or TRBD2 (5 bases each). Germline CDR1 and CDR2: DFQATT and SNEGSKA (reference sequence). The CDR3 contains 15 residues. V dropped 6 bases and J dropped 2 bases, with 18 bases sitting between them. CDR3: CSAPRGELYTDTQYF. The CDR3 DNA reads as TGCAGTGCCCCTAGAGGGGAACTTTACACAGATACGCAGTATTTT.

The chain joins TRBV7-9 to TRBJ1-4; TRBD1 might be the D (5 bases). The CDR3 is 15 amino acids. The ends were cut back, 5 bases at V and 0 bases at J, with 10 bases in the middle. The germline gives CDR1 SEHNR, CDR2 FQNEAQ (reference sequence). DNA of the CDR3: TGTGCCAGCAGCGCAACAGGCACAACTAATGAAAAACTGTTTTTT. It codes for CASSATGTTNEKLFF.

This clonotype was found a few times. The V gene is TRBV24-1, the J gene TRBJ2-5; D not resolved. Germline V gene sequence: CDR1 KGHDR, CDR2 SFDVKD. The V and J ends lost 1 base and 0 bases respectively, with 8 bases between them. The CDR3 sequence is 15 residues long. CDR3 in amino acids: CATSDLDVDQETQYF. The CDR3 DNA reads TGTGCCACCAGTGATTTAGACGTGGACCAAGAGACCCAGTACTTC.

The chain employs TRBV27 and TRBJ2-7, with 10 bases aligning to TRBD2. This CDR3 has 17 amino acids. Losses at the gene ends were 3 bases for V and 3 bases for J; bases not matched to a gene: 11. Germline assignment: CDR1 MNHEY and CDR2 SMNVEV (reference sequence). This CDR3 reads CASSFRVAGGPIYEQYF. The CDR3 coding sequence is TGTGCCAGCAGTTTTCGAGTAGCGGGAGGCCCAATCTACGAGCAGTACTTC.

This clonotype was recorded a few times. The chain couples TRBV6-1 to TRBJ1-2; no firm D call. In germline, CDR1 is MNHNS, CDR2 SASEGT. CDR3 length: 14 amino acids. The germline V and J ends were trimmed by 7 bases and 3 bases, with 15 bases remaining between them. The CDR3 coding sequence is TGTGCCAGCACCCTCGCGGTCGTTGACTATGGCTACACCTTC. Protein sequence: CASTLAVVDYGYTF.

The V and J genes are TRBV20-1 and TRBJ2-2; D gene unclear. This CDR3 comprises 14 residues. CDR1 and CDR2 from the germline V gene are DFQATT and SNEGSKA (reference sequence). Trimming cost V 6 bases and J 3 bases, with 14 bases left between them. Written as DNA, the CDR3 is TGCAGTGCCCCAAAGGGTGGCGACACCGGGGAGCTGTTTTTT. Protein: CSAPKGGDTGELFF.

The rearrangement joins TRBV20-1 to TRBJ1-2, with D uncertain. The CDR3 has 13 amino acids. Trimming cost V 4 bases and J 5 bases, with 14 bases left between them. The V gene's germline CDR1 is DFQATT and CDR2 SNEGSKA (reference sequence). The CDR3: CSATRGDQYGYTF. The CDR3 nucleotides read TGCAGTGCTACTCGCGGGGATCAGTATGGCTACACCTTC.

The rearrangement joins TRBV4-2 to TRBJ2-7; no definite D call. CDR3 size: 14 residues. Germline V gene sequence: CDR1 LGHNA, CDR2 YNFKEQ. Trimming left V 1 base short and J 1 base short, with 8 bases between. In DNA form, the CDR3 reads TGTGCCAGCAGCCAAGTGACCACGTCCTACGAGCAGTACTTC. This translates into CASSQVTTSYEQYF.

The rearrangement links TRBV20-1 to TRBJ2-1; 12 bases are shared with TRBD2. V shed 5 bases, J shed 8 bases, and the junction held 7 bases outside the gene matches. The CDR3 contains 14 residues. The V gene's germline CDR1 is DFQATT and CDR2 SNEGSKA (reference sequence). CDR3 sequence (DNA): TGCAGTGCTCGGTCTAGCGGGAGGGGGCATGAGCAGTTCTTC. This translates into CSARSSGRGHEQFF.

The rearrangement links TRBV11-2 to TRBJ1-2; tentatively, D is TRBD1 (5 bases). CDR3 length equals 13 residues. V was trimmed by 1 base and J by 8 bases, leaving 11 bases between them. Germline CDR1 SGHAT, CDR2 FQNNGV. The chain's CDR3 is CASSLAGSGGYTF. As DNA, the CDR3 is TGTGCCAGCAGCTTAGCAGGGTCAGGCGGCTACACCTTC. Full variable domain (rest looked up from reference TRBV11-2 and TRBJ1-2): EAGVAQSPRYKIIEKRQSVAFWCNPISGHATLYWYQQILGQGPKLLIQFQNNGVVDDSQLPKDRFSAERLKGVDSTLKIQPAKLEDSAVYLCASSLAGSGGYTFGSGTRLTVV.

The rearrangement uses TRBV27 and TRBJ2-7; 11 nucleotides agree with TRBD1. Germline V gene lookup returns CDR1 MNHEY and CDR2 SMNVEV (reference sequence). This CDR3 is built from 17 residues. Trimming cost V 3 bases and J 3 bases; bases outside gene matches: 10. CDR3 sequence (DNA): TGTGCCAGCAGTTTCTCTCGCGGGGACAGGGGGGTCTACGAGCAGTACTTC. Translating it yields CASSFSRGDRGVYEQYF.

This CDR3 is CASSSVSYSPLHF. CDR3 DNA sequence: TGTGCCAGTAGTAGTGTGTCCTATTCACCCCTCCACTTT. This chain uses TRBV19 with TRBJ1-6; D ambiguous. The CDR3 runs to 13 residues. Per the germline V gene, CDR1 is LNHDA and CDR2 is SQIVND (reference sequence). V gave up 4 bases and J gave up 8 bases, with 9 bases separating them.

This sequence joins TRBV24-1 and TRBJ2-5; no reliable D call. Trimming removed 9 bases from V and 4 bases from J, with 8 bases in between. The CDR3 contains 11 residues. CDR1 is KGHDR and CDR2 is SFDVKD in the germline V gene. The chain's CDR3 is CATGGRETQYF. The CDR3 region has the DNA TGTGCCACCGGCGGTCGAGAGACCCAGTACTTC.

V usage is TRBV27 and J usage is TRBJ2-1, with D unclear. Germline V CDR1 and CDR2: MNHEY, SMNVEV (reference sequence). With 3 bases removed from V and 10 bases from J, the gap between germline ends came to 22 bases. CDR3 length: 16 amino acids. The CDR3 sequence is CASSFVGRAKTSEQFF. CDR3 in DNA: TGTGCCAGCAGTTTTGTGGGAAGGGCCAAAACATCCGAGCAGTTCTTC.

This sequence joins TRBV11-3 and TRBJ2-1; a possible D gene is TRBD2 (6 bases). The CDR3 is 12 residues long. Germline V gene sequence: CDR1 SGHNT, CDR2 YENEEA. With 5 bases removed from V and 7 bases from J, the gap between germline ends came to 9 bases. CDR3 protein: CASSPEGNEQFF. CDR3 bases: TGTGCCAGCAGCCCGGAGGGGAATGAGCAGTTCTTC.

This chain links TRBV15 with TRBJ2-7; D remains ambiguous. In germline, CDR1 is LNHNV, CDR2 YYDKDF (reference sequence). Trimming removed 1 base from V and 3 bases from J, with 13 bases in between. The CDR3 is 15 amino acids. CDR3 residues: CATSRGSVELYEQYF. As DNA, the CDR3 is TGTGCCACCAGCAGAGGGTCGGTCGAACTCTACGAGCAGTACTTC.

The chain combines TRBV24-1 with TRBJ2-7; D not certain. The germline V and J ends were trimmed by 4 bases and 1 base, with 4 bases remaining between them. The CDR3 consists of 12 residues. Per the germline V gene, CDR1 is KGHDR and CDR2 is SFDVKD. The CDR3 DNA sequence: TGTGCCACCAGTGACGGGTCCTACGAGCAGTACTTC. Translated: CATSDGSYEQYF.

The chain links TRBV14 to TRBJ1-2; D remains unclear. The CDR3 contains 15 residues. The V and J ends lost 3 bases and 3 bases respectively, with 14 bases between them. In germline, CDR1 is SGHDN, CDR2 FVKESK. CDR3 in DNA: TGTGCCAGCAGCCACAAAGGGCAGGAGGACTATGGCTACACCTTC. Translated, it gives CASSHKGQEDYGYTF.

J is TRBJ1-1 and V is TRBV27; D gene unclear. V lost 5 bases to trimming and J lost 4 bases, with 17 bases between them. Germline values: CDR1 MNHEY, CDR2 SMNVEV (reference sequence). The CDR3 runs 15 residues. The CDR3 protein is CASSGRSTGPTEAFF. DNA for the CDR3: TGTGCCAGCAGTGGACGCAGCACGGGCCCCACTGAAGCTTTCTTT.